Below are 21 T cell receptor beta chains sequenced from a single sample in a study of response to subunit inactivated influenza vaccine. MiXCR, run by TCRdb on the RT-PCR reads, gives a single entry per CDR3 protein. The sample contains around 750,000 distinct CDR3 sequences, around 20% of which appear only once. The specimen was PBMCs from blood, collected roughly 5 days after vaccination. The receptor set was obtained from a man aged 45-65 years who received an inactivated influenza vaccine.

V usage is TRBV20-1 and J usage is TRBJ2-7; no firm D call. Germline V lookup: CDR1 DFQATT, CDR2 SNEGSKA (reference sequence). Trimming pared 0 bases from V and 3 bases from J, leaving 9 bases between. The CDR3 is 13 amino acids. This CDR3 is CSARDYDHYEQYF. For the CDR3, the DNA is TGCAGTGCTAGAGATTATGATCACTACGAGCAGTACTTC.

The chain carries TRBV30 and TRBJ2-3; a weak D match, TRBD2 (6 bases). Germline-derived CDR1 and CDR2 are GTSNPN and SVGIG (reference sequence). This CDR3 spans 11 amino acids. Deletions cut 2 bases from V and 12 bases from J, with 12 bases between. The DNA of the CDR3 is TGTGCCTGGAGTCTTGGGGGGTTTCAGTATTTT. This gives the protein CAWSLGGFQYF.

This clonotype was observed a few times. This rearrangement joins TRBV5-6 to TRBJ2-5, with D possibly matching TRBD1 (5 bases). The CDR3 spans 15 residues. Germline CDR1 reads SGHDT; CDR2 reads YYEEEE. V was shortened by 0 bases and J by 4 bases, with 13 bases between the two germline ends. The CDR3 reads CASSLVRGGAETQYF. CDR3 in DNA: TGTGCCAGCAGCTTGGTTAGGGGTGGTGCAGAGACCCAGTACTTC.

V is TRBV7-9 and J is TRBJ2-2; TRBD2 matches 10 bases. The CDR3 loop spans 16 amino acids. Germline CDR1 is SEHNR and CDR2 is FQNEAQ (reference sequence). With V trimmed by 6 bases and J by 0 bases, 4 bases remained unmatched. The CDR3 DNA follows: TGTGCCAGCAGTGCCGGACTAGCGGCGAACACCGGGGAGCTGTTTTTT. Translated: CASSAGLAANTGELFF.

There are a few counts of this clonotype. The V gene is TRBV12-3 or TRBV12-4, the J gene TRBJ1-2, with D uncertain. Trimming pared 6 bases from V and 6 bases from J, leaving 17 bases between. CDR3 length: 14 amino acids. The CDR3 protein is CASSYASAPDGYTF. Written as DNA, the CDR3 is TGTGCCAGCAGCTACGCCTCCGCCCCGGATGGCTACACCTTC.

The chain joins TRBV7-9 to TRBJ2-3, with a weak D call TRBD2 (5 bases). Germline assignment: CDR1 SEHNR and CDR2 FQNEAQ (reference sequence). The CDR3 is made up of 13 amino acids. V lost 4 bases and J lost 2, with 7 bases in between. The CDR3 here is CASSSLVTDTQYF. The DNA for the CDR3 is TGTGCCAGCAGCTCACTAGTCACAGATACGCAGTATTTT.

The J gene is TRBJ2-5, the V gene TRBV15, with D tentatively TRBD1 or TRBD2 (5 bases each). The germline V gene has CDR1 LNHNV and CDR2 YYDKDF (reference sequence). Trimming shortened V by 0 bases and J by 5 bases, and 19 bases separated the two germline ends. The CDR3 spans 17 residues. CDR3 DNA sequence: TGTGCCACCAGCAGAGATGGAGGCCCCGGGGCCGGGGAGACCCAGTACTTC. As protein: CATSRDGGPGAGETQYF.

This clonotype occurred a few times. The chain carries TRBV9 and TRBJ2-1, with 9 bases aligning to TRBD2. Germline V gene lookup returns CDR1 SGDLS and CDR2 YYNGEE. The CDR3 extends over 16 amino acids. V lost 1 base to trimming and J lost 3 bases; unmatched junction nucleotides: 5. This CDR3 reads CASSVSASGVYNEQFF. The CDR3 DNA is TGTGCCAGCAGCGTAAGTGCTAGCGGGGTCTACAATGAGCAGTTCTTC.

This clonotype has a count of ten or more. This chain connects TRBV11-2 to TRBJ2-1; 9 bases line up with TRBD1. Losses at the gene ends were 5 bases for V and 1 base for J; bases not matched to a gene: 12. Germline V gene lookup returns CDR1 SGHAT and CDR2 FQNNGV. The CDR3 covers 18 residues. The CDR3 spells CASSIYNRGRRSYNEQFF. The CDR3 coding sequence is TGTGCCAGCAGCATATACAACAGGGGGCGCAGGTCCTACAATGAGCAGTTCTTC. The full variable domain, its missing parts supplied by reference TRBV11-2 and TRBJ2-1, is EAGVAQSPRYKIIEKRQSVAFWCNPISGHATLYWYQQILGQGPKLLIQFQNNGVVDDSQLPKDRFSAERLKGVDSTLKIQPAKLEDSAVYLCASSIYNRGRRSYNEQFFGPGTRLTVL.

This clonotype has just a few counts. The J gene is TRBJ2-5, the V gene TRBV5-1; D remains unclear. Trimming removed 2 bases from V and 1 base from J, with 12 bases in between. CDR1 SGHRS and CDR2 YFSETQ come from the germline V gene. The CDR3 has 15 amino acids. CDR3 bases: TGCGCCAGCAGCTTTGAAGGGTGGGCCCAAGAGACCCAGTACTTC. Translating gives CASSFEGWAQETQYF.

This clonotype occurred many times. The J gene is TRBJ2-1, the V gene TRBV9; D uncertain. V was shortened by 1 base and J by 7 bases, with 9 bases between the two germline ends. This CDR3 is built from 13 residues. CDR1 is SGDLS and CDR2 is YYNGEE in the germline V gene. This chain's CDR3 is CASSVNTVNEQFF. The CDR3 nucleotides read TGTGCCAGCAGCGTAAATACAGTAAATGAGCAGTTCTTC.

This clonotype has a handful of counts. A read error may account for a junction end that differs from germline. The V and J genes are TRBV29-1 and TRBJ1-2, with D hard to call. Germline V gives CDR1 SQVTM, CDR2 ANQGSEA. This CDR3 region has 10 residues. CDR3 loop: CSALGSTPIF. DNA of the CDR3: TGCAGCGCCCTGGGTTCGACCCCGATCTTC.

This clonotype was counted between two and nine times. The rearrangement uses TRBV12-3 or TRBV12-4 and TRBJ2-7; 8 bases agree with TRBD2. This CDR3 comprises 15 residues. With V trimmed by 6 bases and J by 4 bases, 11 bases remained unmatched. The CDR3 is CASSRRLGGEYEQYF. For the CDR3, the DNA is TGTGCCAGCAGCCGACGACTCGGGGGGGAGTACGAGCAGTACTTC.

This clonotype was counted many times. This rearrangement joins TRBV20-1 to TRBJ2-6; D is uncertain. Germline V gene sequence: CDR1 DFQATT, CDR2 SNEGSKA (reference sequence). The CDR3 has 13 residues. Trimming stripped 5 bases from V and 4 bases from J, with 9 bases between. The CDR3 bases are TGCAGTGCTGACAAGCCCGGGGCCAACGTCCTGACTTTC. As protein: CSADKPGANVLTF.

The CDR3 nucleotides read TGTGCCAGTAGTAGGGATCTCAGGGCCACAGATACGCAGTATTTT. It encodes CASSRDLRATDTQYF. The chain carries TRBV19 and TRBJ2-3; tentatively, D is TRBD1 (5 bases). V gave up 4 bases and J gave up 2 bases, with 13 bases separating them. Germline-derived CDR1 and CDR2 are LNHDA and SQIVND (reference sequence). This CDR3 is built from 15 residues.

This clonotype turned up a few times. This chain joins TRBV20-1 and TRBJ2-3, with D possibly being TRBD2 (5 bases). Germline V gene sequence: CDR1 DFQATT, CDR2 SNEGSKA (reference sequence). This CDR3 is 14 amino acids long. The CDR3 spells CSTRKGSGTDTQYF. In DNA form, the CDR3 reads TGCAGCACCCGAAAGGGTAGCGGCACAGATACGCAGTATTTT.

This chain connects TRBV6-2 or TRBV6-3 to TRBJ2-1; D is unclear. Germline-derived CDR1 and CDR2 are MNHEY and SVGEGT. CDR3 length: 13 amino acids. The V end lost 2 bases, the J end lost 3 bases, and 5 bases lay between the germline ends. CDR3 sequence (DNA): TGTGCCAGCAGTTACAGGTACTACAATGAGCAGTTCTTC. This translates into CASSYRYYNEQFF.

The DNA of the CDR3 is TGTGCCAGCCGGCCTAGCCAAAGTAATGAAAAACTGTTTTTT. Translation: CASRPSQSNEKLFF. The chain carries TRBV28 and TRBJ1-4; D is undetermined. The CDR3 extends over 14 amino acids. Per the germline V gene, CDR1 is MDHEN and CDR2 is SYDVKM. V lost 8 bases and J 4 bases, leaving 14 bases between the germline ends.

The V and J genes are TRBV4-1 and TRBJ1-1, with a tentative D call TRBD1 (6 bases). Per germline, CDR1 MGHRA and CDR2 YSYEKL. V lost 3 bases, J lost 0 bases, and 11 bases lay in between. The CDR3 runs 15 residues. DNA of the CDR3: TGCGCCAGCAGCCAGGCCAGGGGCATGAACACTGAAGCTTTCTTT. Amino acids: CASSQARGMNTEAFF.

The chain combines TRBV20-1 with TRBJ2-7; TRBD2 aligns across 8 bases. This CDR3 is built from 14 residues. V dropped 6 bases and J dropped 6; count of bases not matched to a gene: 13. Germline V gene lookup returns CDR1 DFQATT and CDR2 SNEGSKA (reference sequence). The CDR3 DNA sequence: TGCAGTGCCAACCCGGGGGGGCTGCTGGGCGAGCAGTACTTC. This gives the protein CSANPGGLLGEQYF.

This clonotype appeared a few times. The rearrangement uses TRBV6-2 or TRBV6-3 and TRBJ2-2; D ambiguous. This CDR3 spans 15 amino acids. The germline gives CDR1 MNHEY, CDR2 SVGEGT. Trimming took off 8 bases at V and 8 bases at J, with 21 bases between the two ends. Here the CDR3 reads CASSNPWPVSGELFF. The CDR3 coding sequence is TGTGCCAGCTCTAACCCTTGGCCCGTCTCGGGGGAGCTGTTTTTT.